A selection of T cell receptor beta chains follows, all from one sample in a study of a mutant IDH1 vaccine in newly diagnosed glioma. The method was immunoSEQ multiplex PCR; TCRdb's version includes in-frame clones alone and lacks a portion of them. The sample yields around 27,000 clones, around 77% seen once. These receptors are not linked to any known antigen. This specimen was PBMCs, taken from a glioma patient whose treatment included an IDH1 peptide vaccine. The receptor source for this set is a woman between 18 and 29 years old with glioma. CDR3s include the opening cysteine and the closing phenylalanine or tryptophan. A D gene is named only where the DNA matches it firmly. Some rows have no size entry. The others give once, few or many, or a class for an expanded clone.

j_gene | d_gene | v_gene | abundance | CDR3aa | CDR3nt
TRBJ1-4 | . | TRBV6-4 | . | CASTYPSRRWNEKLFF | TGTGCCAGCACCTATCCATCGAGGAGATGGAATGAAAAACTGTTTTTT
TRBJ2-2 | . | TRBV4-3 | . | CASSQVWGEGRFGELFF | TGCGCCAGCAGCCAAGTATGGGGTGAGGGGAGGTTCGGGGAGCTGTTTTTT
TRBJ2-3 | TRBD2 | TRBV4-3 | once | CASSQDRAGGADTQYF | TGCGCCAGCAGCCAAGATAGAGCGGGAGGAGCAGATACGCAGTATTTT
TRBJ2-7 | . | TRBV27 | . | CASSSSAIGTYEQYF | TGTGCCAGCAGTTCGTCGGCTATAGGCACCTACGAGCAGTACTTC
TRBJ2-2 | . | TRBV5-4 | few | CASSLPSGTGELFF | TGTGCCAGCAGCTTGCCTTCTGGGACCGGGGAGCTGTTTTTT
TRBJ2-5 | . | TRBV27 | once | CASSFIGETQYF | TGTGCCAGCAGTTTCATCGGGGAGACCCAGTACTTC
TRBJ2-7 | TRBD1 | TRBV2 | . | CASSARDRPYEQYF | TGTGCCAGCAGTGCCCGGGACAGGCCATACGAGCAGTACTTC
TRBJ1-1 | . | TRBV7-9 | . | CASTPGRLNTEAFF | TGTGCCAGCACTCCGGGAAGATTGAACACTGAAGCTTTCTTT
TRBJ2-5 | TRBD1 | TRBV7-8 | . | CASSLVRVRDRDLQETQYF | TGTGCCAGCAGCTTAGTAAGAGTAAGGGACAGGGACCTCCAAGAGACCCAGTACTTC
TRBJ2-5 | . | TRBV5-8 | . | CASRIGDIRETQYF | TGTGCCAGCAGGATCGGAGACATCCGAGAGACCCAGTACTTC
TRBJ2-6 | . | TRBV15 | . | CATSSRGGANVLTF | TGTGCCACCAGCAGCCGCGGTGGGGCCAACGTCCTGACTTTC
TRBJ1-1 | . | TRBV11-2 | . | CASSSVAGTNMAFF | TGTGCCAGCAGCTCTGTGGCCGGGACTAACATGGCTTTCTTT
TRBJ2-7 | . | TRBV5-5 | . | CASSWAITSSYEQYF | TGTGCCAGCAGCTGGGCGATCACTAGCAGCTACGAGCAGTACTTC
TRBJ2-7 | TRBD1 | TRBV4-3 | . | CASSQDDGTGGSYEQYF | TGCGCCAGCAGCCAAGATGATGGGACAGGGGGCTCCTACGAGCAGTACTTC
TRBJ1-1 | . | TRBV11-1 | few | CASSLNGGGNTEAFF | TGTGCCAGCAGCCTAAACGGGGGGGGAAACACTGAAGCTTTCTTT
TRBJ2-2 | . | TRBV6-1 | . | CASILISTATGELFF | TGTGCCAGCATCCTGATCTCGACAGCCACCGGGGAGCTGTTTTTT
TRBJ2-2 | TRBD2 | TRBV29-1 | . | CSVRGLATNTGELFF | TGCAGCGTGCGCGGACTAGCGACGAACACCGGGGAGCTGTTTTTT
TRBJ1-1 | . | TRBV4-2 | . | CASSQSRDDTEAFF | TGTGCCAGCAGCCAATCAAGGGATGACACTGAAGCTTTCTTT
TRBJ1-1 | TRBD1 | TRBV29-1 | . | CSTRTGEDTEAFF | TGCAGCACAAGGACAGGAGAGGACACTGAAGCTTTCTTT
TRBJ2-7 | . | TRBV4-1 | . | CASSQAGTNLEQYF | TGCGCCAGCAGCCAAGCCGGGACCAACTTGGAGCAGTACTTC
TRBJ1-1 | TRBD1 | TRBV4-1 | . | CASSQDLAGGTEAFF | TGCGCCAGCAGCCAAGATCTAGCAGGGGGCACTGAAGCTTTCTTT
TRBJ2-5 | . | TRBV7-9 | . | CASSLLGETQYF | TGTGCCAGCAGCTTACTCGGGGAGACCCAGTACTTC
TRBJ1-1 | . | TRBV7-9 | few | CASSLGTSYTEAFF | TGTGCCAGCAGCTTAGGGACCTCTTACACTGAAGCTTTCTTT
TRBJ1-2 | . | TRBV4-2 | . | CASSQEGDILNGYTF | TGTGCCAGCAGCCAAGAGGGAGATATTCTTAATGGCTACACCTTC
TRBJ2-7 | . | TRBV27 | . | CASNSGGSYEQYF | TGTGCCAGCAATTCCGGGGGCTCCTACGAGCAGTACTTC
TRBJ2-3 | . | TRBV5-1 | . | CASSSSEADTQYF | TGCGCCAGCAGCTCGTCGGAGGCAGATACGCAGTATTTT
TRBJ2-2 | . | TRBV10-3 | . | CAISDFRGTGELFF | TGTGCCATCAGTGACTTTCGTGGCACCGGGGAGCTGTTTTTT
TRBJ1-1 | . | TRBV18 | few | CASSSPEAFF | TGTGCCAGCTCATCGCCTGAAGCTTTCTTT
TRBJ1-6 | . | TRBV2 | . | CASRTPPQGGNSPLHF | TGTGCCAGCAGGACCCCCCCACAGGGAGGCAATTCACCCCTCCACTTT
TRBJ2-5 | TRBD1 | TRBV28 | once | CASSSTGELETQYF | TGTGCCAGCAGTTCGACAGGGGAGTTGGAGACCCAGTACTTC
TRBJ2-5 | . | TRBV7-6 | . | CASSLDVGRETQYF | TGTGCCAGCAGCTTAGACGTCGGTCGGGAGACCCAGTACTTC
TRBJ2-2 | . | TRBV27 | . | CASVGRLSTGELFF | TGTGCCAGCGTGGGGAGACTGAGCACCGGGGAGCTGTTTTTT
TRBJ2-7 | TRBD1 | TRBV5-1 | . | CASSLNTGASYEQYF | TGCGCCAGCAGCCTCAATACAGGGGCCTCCTACGAGCAGTACTTC
TRBJ2-7 | TRBD1 | TRBV4-3 | medium-sized | CASSHSATGESYEQYF | TGCGCCAGCAGCCATTCGGCCACAGGGGAGTCCTACGAGCAGTACTTC
TRBJ2-1 | TRBD2 | TRBV6-1 | . | CASSALTSGGGNEQFF | TGTGCCAGCAGTGCCCTGACTAGCGGGGGTGGGAATGAGCAGTTCTTC
TRBJ2-7 | . | TRBV20-1 | . | CSASVGGEQYF | TGCAGTGCTAGCGTAGGCGGTGAGCAGTACTTC
TRBJ2-3 | TRBD2 | TRBV10-1 | . | CASSQEREGIYTDTQYF | TGCGCCAGCAGTCAGGAGAGGGAGGGGATTTACACAGATACGCAGTATTTT
TRBJ1-2 | . | TRBV19 | . | CASSILGAGYTF | TGTGCCAGTAGTATTCTCGGGGCTGGCTACACCTTC
TRBJ1-6 | . | TRBV7-2 | . | CASSLLSRANNSPLHF | TGTGCCAGCAGCTTGTTAAGCAGGGCAAATAATTCACCCCTCCACTTT
TRBJ2-7 | . | TRBV14 | . | CASSQEWHEQYF | TGTGCCAGCAGCCAAGAGTGGCACGAGCAGTACTTC
TRBJ1-1 | TRBD1 | TRBV14 | . | CASSLPGQRNTEAFF | TGTGCCAGCAGTTTACCGGGACAGAGGAACACTGAAGCTTTCTTT
TRBJ1-1 | TRBD1 | TRBV7-8 | few | CASSPQGGSVNTEAFF | TGTGCCAGCAGCCCCCAGGGGGGGAGCGTGAACACTGAAGCTTTCTTT
TRBJ1-1 | TRBD1 | TRBV4-2 | few | CASSQPLDRETEAFF | TGTGCCAGCAGCCAGCCCCTAGACAGGGAAACTGAAGCTTTCTTT
TRBJ2-5 | . | TRBV25-1 | . | CASSEAVETQYF | TGTGCCAGCAGTGAAGCAGTGGAGACCCAGTACTTC
TRBJ1-2 | . | TRBV27 | . | CASSSRAGGYTF | TGTGCCAGCAGTTCAAGGGCGGGGGGCTACACCTTC
TRBJ2-7 | TRBD2 | TRBV9 | . | CASSPTLAGLFSEQYF | TGTGCCAGCAGCCCCACGTTAGCGGGATTATTCTCCGAGCAGTACTTC
TRBJ2-3 | . | TRBV7-3 | . | CASSFALGGTDTQYF | TGTGCCAGCAGCTTTGCTTTGGGTGGCACAGATACGCAGTATTTT
TRBJ1-1 | . | TRBV19 | . | CASNPALNTEAFF | TGTGCCAGTAACCCCGCCTTGAACACTGAAGCTTTCTTT
TRBJ2-5 | . | TRBV6-1 | . | CASSGDTQETQYF | TGTGCCAGCAGTGGGGACACTCAAGAGACCCAGTACTTC
TRBJ1-5 | . | TRBV6-5 | . | CASSPGWGNQPQHF | TGTGCCAGCAGCCCCGGCTGGGGCAATCAGCCCCAGCATTTT
TRBJ2-5 | . | TRBV7-8 | . | CASSPSQDPGVKTQYF | TGTGCCAGCAGCCCGAGTCAGGATCCCGGGGTGAAGACCCAGTACTTC
TRBJ2-1 | TRBD2 | TRBV5-6 | . | CASNLLAEFSYNEQFF | TGTGCCAGCAACTTACTAGCGGAATTCTCCTACAATGAGCAGTTCTTC
TRBJ2-5 | TRBD1 | TRBV29-1 | . | CSADGDRGGQETQYF | TGCAGCGCCGATGGGGACAGGGGCGGTCAAGAGACCCAGTACTTC
TRBJ2-7 | TRBD1 | TRBV7-9 | . | CASSLGQDPLEQYF | TGTGCCAGCAGCTTGGGACAGGATCCCCTCGAGCAGTACTTC
TRBJ2-5 | TRBD1 | TRBV6-5 | . | CASSETGGQETQYF | TGTGCCAGCAGTGAAACAGGGGGGCAAGAGACCCAGTACTTC
TRBJ2-1 | TRBD2 | TRBV5-1 | . | CASTGGSGNEQFF | TGCGCCAGCACCGGCGGGAGTGGCAATGAGCAGTTCTTC